Listed below are T cell receptor beta chains from one sample, sequenced in a study of technical replicates of blood from a handful of donors. The data were produced by immunoSEQ multiplex PCR, yet TCRdb's version contains in-frame clones alone and is incomplete. Of tens of thousands of clones listed, about 95% are singletons. The sequencing sample was made of T cells isolated from PBMCs. These receptors all come from a human donor in good health. CDR3s include the opening cysteine and the closing phenylalanine or tryptophan. Expanded clones are given a class, and other clones once, few, many or no size at all.

TRBV6-5	NA	TRBJ2-5	CASSYLQGGETQYF
TRBV7-9	NA	TRBJ2-5	CASSSGFQETQYF
TRBV27	NA	TRBJ2-2	CASSSTSGSLFTGELFF
TRBV6-4	NA	TRBJ2-1	CASSDSTSGGREQFF
TRBV5-6	NA	TRBJ2-7	CASSFLPQTSGEYEQYF
TRBV30	NA	TRBJ2-7	CAWRRPDFAGTYEQYF
TRBV7-6	NA	TRBJ2-1	CASSFERGPNEQFF
TRBV7-6	once	TRBJ2-5	CASSLGGLTPDVQETQYF
TRBV25-1	NA	TRBJ1-1	CASSARQGLGTEAFF
TRBV21-1	NA	TRBJ1-2	CASPKANYGYTF
TRBV5-1	NA	TRBJ1-2	CASSLVQGPFSGYTF
TRBV9	NA	TRBJ1-1	CASSVATAGAEAFF
TRBV5-4	NA	TRBJ2-7	CASSPSGAYEQYF
TRBV16	NA	TRBJ2-2	CASTSMDGVGTGELFF
TRBV7-9	NA	TRBJ2-1	CASSLLAVEQFF
TRBV23-1	NA	TRBJ1-2	CASSQGGGQGVFNYGYTF
TRBV6-1	NA	TRBJ2-7	CASSVEPVYTYEQYF
TRBV30	NA	TRBJ2-7	CAWSVASSSGGRHEQYF
TRBV30	NA	TRBJ2-2	CAWWGGAGGPIPNTGELFF
TRBV6-4	few	TRBJ2-2	CASSESSTGELFF
TRBV9	NA	TRBJ2-1	CASSVAGTSITYNEQFF
TRBV10-3	NA	TRBJ2-5	CAISAGFQETQYF
TRBV11-3	few	TRBJ2-7	CATTRRGAYEQYF
TRBV27	NA	TRBJ2-1	CASSPFFTSGRAYNEQFF
TRBV7-9	once	TRBJ2-7	CASSLIRTAPYEQYF
TRBV11-3	NA	TRBJ2-2	CASSASGRTPGELFF
TRBV10-3	once	TRBJ2-7	CAISEPGEYEQYF